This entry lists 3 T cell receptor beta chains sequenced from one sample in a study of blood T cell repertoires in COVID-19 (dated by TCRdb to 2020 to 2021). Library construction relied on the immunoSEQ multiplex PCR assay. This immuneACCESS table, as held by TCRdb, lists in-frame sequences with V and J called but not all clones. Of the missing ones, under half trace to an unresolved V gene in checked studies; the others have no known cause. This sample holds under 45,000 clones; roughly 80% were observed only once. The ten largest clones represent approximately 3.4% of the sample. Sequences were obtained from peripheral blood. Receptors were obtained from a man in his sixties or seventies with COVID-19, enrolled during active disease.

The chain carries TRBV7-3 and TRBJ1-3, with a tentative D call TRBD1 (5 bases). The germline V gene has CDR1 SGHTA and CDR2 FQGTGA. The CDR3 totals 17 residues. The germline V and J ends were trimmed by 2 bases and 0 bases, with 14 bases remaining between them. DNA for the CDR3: TGTGCCAGCAGCTTAGGGCCAGGGAGGAGCTCTGGAAACACCATATATTTT. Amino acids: CASSLGPGRSSGNTIYF.

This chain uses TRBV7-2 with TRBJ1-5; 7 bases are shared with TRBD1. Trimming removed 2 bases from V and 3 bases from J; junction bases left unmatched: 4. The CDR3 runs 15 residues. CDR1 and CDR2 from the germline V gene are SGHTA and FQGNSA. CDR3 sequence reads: CASSLRQGHNQPQHF. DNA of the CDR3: TGTGCCAGCAGCTTAAGACAGGGACACAATCAGCCCCAGCATTTT.

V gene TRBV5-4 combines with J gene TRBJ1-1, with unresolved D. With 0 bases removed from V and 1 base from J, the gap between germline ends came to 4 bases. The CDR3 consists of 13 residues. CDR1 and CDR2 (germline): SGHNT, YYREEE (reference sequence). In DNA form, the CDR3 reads TGTGCCAGCAGCTTGGCAGGGAACACTGAAGCTTTCTTT. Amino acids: CASSLAGNTEAFF.